Here is one T cell receptor beta chain with its context. Per the germline V gene, CDR1 is LNHDA and CDR2 is SQIVND (reference sequence). The CDR3 totals 16 residues. Trimming took 4 bases from V and 0 from J; bases not matched to a gene: 5. The data derive from a study of OX40 agonist ivuxolimab in advanced cancers. Patients with a history of autoimmune disease or on systemic immunosuppression were excluded. Patients had blood sampled at baseline and again on cycle 4 day 1 and cycle 7 day 1. The data were produced by immunoSEQ multiplex PCR, yet TCRdb's version contains in-frame clones alone and is incomplete. Here the sample spans about 79,000 clones, around 91% being singletons.

The chain uses TRBV19 and TRBJ1-4, with TRBD1 matching over 7 bases. Here the sequenced sample was CD4+ or CD8+ T cells sorted from blood, taken in a trial of the OX40 agonist ivuxolimab. This sequence was found in an adult with an advanced solid tumor such as melanoma, head and neck, liver or kidney cancer. The CDR3 here is CASSTGQFATNEKLFF. The DNA for the CDR3 is TGTGCCAGTAGTACGGGACAGTTTGCAACTAATGAAAAACTGTTTTTT. The variable domain in full, completed from reference TRBV19 and TRBJ1-4, reads DGGITQSPKYLFRKEGQNVTLSCEQNLNHDAMYWYRQDPGQGLRLIYYSQIVNDFQKGDIAEGYSVSREKKESFPLTVTSAQKNPTAFYLCASSTGQFATNEKLFFGSGTQLSVL.